The following is a T cell receptor beta chain sequence with its context. The antigen is undetermined. This sample stems from a study of shared clonotypes between healthy human individuals. At the level of the study: With ages of 18 to 49, the donors were a couple of women and a few men.

Study-level results: Blood alone was sampled, and tissue repertoires likely differ.

CD4+ cell separation produced CD45RA+ naive and CD45RA-negative memory subsets. Germline V gene sequence: CDR1 SQVTM, CDR2 ANQGSEA. The CDR3 totals 13 residues. Trimming took 4 bases from V and 4 from J, leaving 14 bases between them. TCRdb keeps only in-frame clones here, not all; method: immunoSEQ multiplex PCR. The sample yields some 980,000 clones, approximately 80% seen once. The sequencing sample was made of memory CD4+ T cells sorted from blood. Subset noted: CD45RA-negative fraction. The rearrangement joins TRBV29-1 to TRBJ2-7, with D perhaps matching TRBD1 or TRBD2 (5 bases each). This TCR derives from a young man in good health. The chain's CDR3 is CSVAAGTEYEQYF. The CDR3 DNA sequence: TGCAGCGTTGCAGCCGGGACGGAGTACGAGCAGTACTTC.